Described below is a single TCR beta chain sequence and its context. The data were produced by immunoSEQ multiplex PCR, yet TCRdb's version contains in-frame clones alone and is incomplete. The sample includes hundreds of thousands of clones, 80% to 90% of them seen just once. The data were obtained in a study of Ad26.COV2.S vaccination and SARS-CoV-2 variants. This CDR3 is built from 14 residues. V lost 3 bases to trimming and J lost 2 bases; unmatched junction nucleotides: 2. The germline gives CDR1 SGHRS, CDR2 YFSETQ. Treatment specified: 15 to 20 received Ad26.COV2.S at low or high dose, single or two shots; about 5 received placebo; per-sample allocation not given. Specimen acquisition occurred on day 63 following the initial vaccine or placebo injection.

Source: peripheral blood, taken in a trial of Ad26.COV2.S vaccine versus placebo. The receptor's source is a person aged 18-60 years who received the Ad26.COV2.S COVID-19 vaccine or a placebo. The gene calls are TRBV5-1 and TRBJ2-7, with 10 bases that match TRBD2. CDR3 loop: CASSSGTSAYEQYF. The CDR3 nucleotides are TGCGCCAGCAGCTCCGGGACTAGCGCCTACGAGCAGTACTTC.